These T cell receptor beta chains were read from a single sample in a study of blood T cell repertoires in COVID-19. Sequenced by immunoSEQ multiplex PCR; TCRdb stores in-frame clones only, minus some. The top ten clones hold 4% to 5.5% of a sample with about 300,000 clones, 90% of them seen once. The sequencing sample was made of PBMCs or T cells enriched from blood (not recorded which). The receptors originated from a woman aged 18-29 years with acute COVID-19. CDR3s include the opening cysteine and the closing phenylalanine or tryptophan. Each record gives: J gene, V gene, D gene, clone size, CDR3 protein, CDR3 DNA. The D gene is left open where the match is weak. Clone size is stated in some rows and not others, as once, few, many or a class when expanded.

j_call: TRBJ2-7
v_call: TRBV30
d_call: -
clone_size: -
cdr3_aa: CAWRNRDSVFVEQYF
cdr3_nt: TGTGCCTGGAGAAATCGAGACAGCGTTTTTGTCGAGCAGTACTTC

j_call: TRBJ1-5
v_call: TRBV7-6
d_call: -
clone_size: -
cdr3_aa: CASSLGSGGGGNQPQHF
cdr3_nt: TGTGCCAGCAGCTTAGGTTCGGGGGGCGGCGGAAATCAGCCCCAGCATTTT

j_call: TRBJ2-5
v_call: TRBV4-1
d_call: TRBD2
clone_size: few
cdr3_aa: CASSQGARRGGQETQYF
cdr3_nt: TGCGCCAGCAGCCAAGGCGCTCGGCGGGGGGGGCAAGAGACCCAGTACTTC

j_call: TRBJ1-1
v_call: TRBV11-2
d_call: -
clone_size: -
cdr3_aa: CASSPSIRGADTEAFF
cdr3_nt: TGTGCCAGCAGCCCCAGCATCAGGGGAGCGGACACTGAAGCTTTCTTT

j_call: TRBJ2-7
v_call: TRBV5-1
d_call: -
clone_size: once
cdr3_aa: CASSLGLRRSYEQYF
cdr3_nt: TGCGCCAGCAGCTTGGGCCTCCGGAGGTCCTACGAGCAGTACTTC

j_call: TRBJ1-6
v_call: TRBV25-1
d_call: TRBD1
clone_size: -
cdr3_aa: CASAGGGGVYSPLHF
cdr3_nt: TGTGCCAGCGCAGGGGGTGGGGGCGTCTATTCACCCCTCCACTTT

j_call: TRBJ1-5
v_call: TRBV27
d_call: TRBD1
clone_size: -
cdr3_aa: CASRLGTGSNQPQHF
cdr3_nt: TGTGCCAGCAGGCTAGGGACAGGGAGCAATCAGCCCCAGCATTTT

j_call: TRBJ1-2
v_call: TRBV2
d_call: -
clone_size: -
cdr3_aa: CASSEYSRGEYYGYTF
cdr3_nt: TGTGCCAGCAGTGAATATTCCCGGGGAGAATACTATGGCTACACCTTC

j_call: TRBJ2-5
v_call: TRBV11-2
d_call: TRBD2
clone_size: once
cdr3_aa: CASSFPEGLVATQYF
cdr3_nt: TGTGCCAGCAGTTTCCCAGAGGGACTAGTGGCGACCCAGTACTTC

j_call: TRBJ2-3
v_call: TRBV6-6
d_call: -
clone_size: -
cdr3_aa: CASATSADTQYF
cdr3_nt: TGTGCCAGCGCTACTTCGGCAGATACGCAGTATTTT

j_call: TRBJ2-7
v_call: TRBV27
d_call: TRBD2
clone_size: -
cdr3_aa: CASSYREGRGEQYF
cdr3_nt: TGTGCCAGCAGTTATCGGGAGGGGAGGGGGGAGCAGTACTTC

j_call: TRBJ1-2
v_call: TRBV6-1
d_call: -
clone_size: -
cdr3_aa: CASSEGGYTF
cdr3_nt: TGTGCCAGCAGTGAGGGGGGGTACACCTTC

j_call: TRBJ1-2
v_call: TRBV28
d_call: -
clone_size: -
cdr3_aa: CASSPNYGYTF
cdr3_nt: TGTGCCAGCAGCCCAAACTATGGCTACACCTTC

j_call: TRBJ2-1
v_call: TRBV11-2
d_call: TRBD2
clone_size: -
cdr3_aa: CASSITSGRADEQFF
cdr3_nt: TGTGCCAGCAGCATCACTAGCGGGAGGGCCGATGAGCAGTTCTTC

j_call: TRBJ1-5
v_call: TRBV27
d_call: TRBD1
clone_size: -
cdr3_aa: CASSFGQDSNQPQHF
cdr3_nt: TGTGCCAGCAGTTTCGGACAGGATAGCAATCAGCCCCAGCATTTT

j_call: TRBJ2-1
v_call: TRBV24-1
d_call: TRBD2
clone_size: -
cdr3_aa: CATSDLPSSGSGYNEQFF
cdr3_nt: TGTGCCACCAGTGATTTGCCTTCTAGCGGGAGTGGGTACAATGAGCAGTTCTTC

j_call: TRBJ1-1
v_call: TRBV5-8
d_call: TRBD1
clone_size: -
cdr3_aa: CASNAGGTEAFF
cdr3_nt: TGTGCCAGCAACGCAGGGGGCACTGAAGCTTTCTTT

j_call: TRBJ2-7
v_call: TRBV2
d_call: -
clone_size: -
cdr3_aa: CASSEQLLPGSEQYF
cdr3_nt: TGTGCCAGCAGTGAACAACTCCTCCCGGGATCCGAGCAGTACTTC

j_call: TRBJ1-5
v_call: TRBV30
d_call: TRBD1
clone_size: -
cdr3_aa: CAWSGGQGYYSNQPQHF
cdr3_nt: TGTGCCTGGAGTGGGGGACAGGGATATTATAGCAATCAGCCCCAGCATTTT

j_call: TRBJ2-2
v_call: TRBV5-1
d_call: TRBD2
clone_size: -
cdr3_aa: CASSLRTSGGTGELFF
cdr3_nt: TGCGCCAGCAGCTTGAGGACTAGCGGCGGGACCGGGGAGCTGTTTTTT

j_call: TRBJ2-7
v_call: TRBV5-5
d_call: TRBD2
clone_size: -
cdr3_aa: CASSPGGPTYEQYF
cdr3_nt: TGTGCCAGCAGCCCGGGAGGCCCGACCTACGAGCAGTACTTC

j_call: TRBJ1-4
v_call: TRBV5-4
d_call: -
clone_size: -
cdr3_aa: CASSHTGFANEKLFF
cdr3_nt: TGTGCCAGCAGTCACACAGGGTTCGCTAATGAAAAACTGTTTTTT

j_call: TRBJ2-2
v_call: TRBV11-2
d_call: -
clone_size: -
cdr3_aa: CASRKLSGAGELFF
cdr3_nt: TGTGCCAGCAGAAAGTTGTCAGGGGCCGGGGAGCTGTTTTTT

j_call: TRBJ1-1
v_call: TRBV29-1
d_call: -
clone_size: once
cdr3_aa: CSVRGRVNTEAFF
cdr3_nt: TGCAGCGTTAGAGGGAGGGTGAACACTGAAGCTTTCTTT

j_call: TRBJ2-5
v_call: TRBV27
d_call: -
clone_size: -
cdr3_aa: CASSQGFGETQYF
cdr3_nt: TGTGCCAGCAGTCAGGGTTTCGGGGAGACCCAGTACTTC

j_call: TRBJ2-3
v_call: TRBV9
d_call: TRBD2
clone_size: -
cdr3_aa: CASSVGSAGDTDTQYF
cdr3_nt: TGTGCCAGCAGCGTAGGATCGGCGGGAGACACAGATACGCAGTATTTT

j_call: TRBJ1-2
v_call: TRBV13
d_call: TRBD1
clone_size: -
cdr3_aa: CASSQRTGLGYTF
cdr3_nt: TGTGCCAGCAGCCAACGGACAGGGCTAGGCTACACCTTC

j_call: TRBJ2-4
v_call: TRBV4-1
d_call: -
clone_size: -
cdr3_aa: CASSQSGDFRTNLAKNIQYF
cdr3_nt: TGCGCCAGCAGCCAGTCCGGGGACTTTCGCACAAATCTAGCCAAAAACATTCAGTACTTC

j_call: TRBJ1-3
v_call: TRBV13
d_call: -
clone_size: -
cdr3_aa: CASSFGGGGNTIYF
cdr3_nt: TGTGCCAGCAGCTTCGGGGGTGGTGGAAACACCATATATTTT

j_call: TRBJ2-7
v_call: TRBV28
d_call: TRBD2
clone_size: -
cdr3_aa: CASTSSGEGEYEQYF
cdr3_nt: TGTGCCAGCACTTCTAGCGGGGAGGGGGAATACGAGCAGTACTTC

j_call: TRBJ1-1
v_call: TRBV5-1
d_call: -
clone_size: -
cdr3_aa: CASSLGTATEAFF
cdr3_nt: TGCGCCAGCAGCTTGGGGACAGCCACTGAAGCTTTCTTT

j_call: TRBJ1-2
v_call: TRBV19
d_call: -
clone_size: -
cdr3_aa: CASRIPGNGYTF
cdr3_nt: TGTGCCAGTAGGATACCAGGGAACGGCTACACCTTC

j_call: TRBJ2-2
v_call: TRBV27
d_call: -
clone_size: once
cdr3_aa: CASSPYRVADTGELFF
cdr3_nt: TGTGCCAGCAGTCCGTACAGGGTGGCCGACACCGGGGAGCTGTTTTTT

j_call: TRBJ1-1
v_call: TRBV19
d_call: -
clone_size: -
cdr3_aa: CASSIGPNTEAFF
cdr3_nt: TGTGCCAGTAGTATTGGGCCGAACACTGAAGCTTTCTTT

j_call: TRBJ1-1
v_call: TRBV10-3
d_call: -
clone_size: -
cdr3_aa: CAISGGENTEAFF
cdr3_nt: TGTGCCATCAGTGGGGGGGAGAACACTGAAGCTTTCTTT

j_call: TRBJ1-3
v_call: TRBV19
d_call: -
clone_size: -
cdr3_aa: CASSPWTTGNTIYF
cdr3_nt: TGTGCCAGTAGTCCATGGACAACTGGAAACACCATATATTTT

j_call: TRBJ2-2
v_call: TRBV13
d_call: -
clone_size: -
cdr3_aa: CASSLDRVGELFF
cdr3_nt: TGTGCCAGCAGCTTAGACCGGGTCGGGGAGCTGTTTTTT

j_call: TRBJ2-3
v_call: TRBV23-1
d_call: -
clone_size: -
cdr3_aa: CASSQSGLITDTQYF
cdr3_nt: TGCGCCAGCAGTCAATCGGGACTTATCACAGATACGCAGTATTTT

j_call: TRBJ2-2
v_call: TRBV9
d_call: -
clone_size: few
cdr3_aa: CASSVSSGQNTGELFF
cdr3_nt: TGTGCCAGCAGCGTCAGTTCGGGACAAAACACCGGGGAGCTGTTTTTT

j_call: TRBJ2-5
v_call: TRBV5-1
d_call: -
clone_size: few
cdr3_aa: CASSLPAGETQYF
cdr3_nt: TGCGCCAGCAGCTTGCCCGCCGGAGAGACCCAGTACTTC

j_call: TRBJ1-2
v_call: TRBV29-1
d_call: -
clone_size: -
cdr3_aa: CSVEEAGRGDYGYTF
cdr3_nt: TGCAGCGTTGAAGAGGCAGGGCGCGGTGACTATGGCTACACCTTC

j_call: TRBJ1-1
v_call: TRBV28
d_call: TRBD1
clone_size: -
cdr3_aa: CASTVGQGGTEAFF
cdr3_nt: TGTGCCAGCACCGTGGGACAGGGAGGGACTGAAGCTTTCTTT

j_call: TRBJ1-1
v_call: TRBV30
d_call: -
clone_size: -
cdr3_aa: CAWSVGGEAFF
cdr3_nt: TGTGCCTGGAGTGTAGGCGGTGAAGCTTTCTTT

j_call: TRBJ2-7
v_call: TRBV5-1
d_call: TRBD1
clone_size: -
cdr3_aa: CASSLKQGEDEQYF
cdr3_nt: TGCGCCAGCAGCTTGAAACAGGGGGAGGACGAGCAGTACTTC

j_call: TRBJ1-5
v_call: TRBV28
d_call: -
clone_size: few
cdr3_aa: CASSSGLTQHF
cdr3_nt: TGTGCCAGCAGTTCCGGACTGACCCAGCATTTT